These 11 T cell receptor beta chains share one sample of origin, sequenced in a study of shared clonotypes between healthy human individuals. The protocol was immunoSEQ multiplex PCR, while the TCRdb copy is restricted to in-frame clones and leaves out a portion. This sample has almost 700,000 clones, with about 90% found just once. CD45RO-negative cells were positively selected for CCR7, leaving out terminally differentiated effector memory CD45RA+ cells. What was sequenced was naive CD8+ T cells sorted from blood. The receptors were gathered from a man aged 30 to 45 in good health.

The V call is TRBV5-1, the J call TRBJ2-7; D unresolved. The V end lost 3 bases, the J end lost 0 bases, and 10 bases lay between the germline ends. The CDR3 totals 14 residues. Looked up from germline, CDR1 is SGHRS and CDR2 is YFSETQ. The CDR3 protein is CASSSTPSSYEQYF. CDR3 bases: TGCGCCAGCAGCTCAACTCCCAGCTCCTACGAGCAGTACTTC.

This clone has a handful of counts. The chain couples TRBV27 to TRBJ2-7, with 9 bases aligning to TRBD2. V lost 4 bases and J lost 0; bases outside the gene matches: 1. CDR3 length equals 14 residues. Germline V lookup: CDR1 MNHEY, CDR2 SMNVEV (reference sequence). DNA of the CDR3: TGTGCCAGCAGTTGGACTAGCGCCTCCTACGAGCAGTACTTC. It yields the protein CASSWTSASYEQYF.

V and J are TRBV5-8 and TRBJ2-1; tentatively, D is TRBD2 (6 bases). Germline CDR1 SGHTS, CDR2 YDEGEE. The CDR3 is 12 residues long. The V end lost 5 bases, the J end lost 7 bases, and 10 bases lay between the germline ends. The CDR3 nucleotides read TGTGCCAGCAGTCCTAGCGTGAATGAGCAGTTCTTC. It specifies CASSPSVNEQFF.

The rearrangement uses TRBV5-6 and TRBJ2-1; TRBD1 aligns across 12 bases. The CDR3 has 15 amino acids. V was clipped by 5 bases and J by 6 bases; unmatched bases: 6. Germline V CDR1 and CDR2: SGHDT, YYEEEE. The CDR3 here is CASRAWDRGRNEQFF. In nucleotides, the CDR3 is TGTGCCAGCAGGGCCTGGGACAGGGGGCGCAATGAGCAGTTCTTC.

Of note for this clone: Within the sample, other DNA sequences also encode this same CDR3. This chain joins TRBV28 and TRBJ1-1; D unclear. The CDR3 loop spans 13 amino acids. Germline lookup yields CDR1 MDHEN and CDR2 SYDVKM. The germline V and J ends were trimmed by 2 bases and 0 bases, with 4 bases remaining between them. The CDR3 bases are TGTGCCAGCAGTTTAGGCGTGAACACTGAAGCTTTCTTT. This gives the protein CASSLGVNTEAFF.

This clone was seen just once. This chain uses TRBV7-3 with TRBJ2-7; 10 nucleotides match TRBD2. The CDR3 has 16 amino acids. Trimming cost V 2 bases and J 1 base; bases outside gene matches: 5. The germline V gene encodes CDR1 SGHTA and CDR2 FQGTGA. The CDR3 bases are TGTGCCAGCAGCTTAGTTCCAGCGGGAGGGTCCTACGAGCAGTACTTC. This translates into CASSLVPAGGSYEQYF.

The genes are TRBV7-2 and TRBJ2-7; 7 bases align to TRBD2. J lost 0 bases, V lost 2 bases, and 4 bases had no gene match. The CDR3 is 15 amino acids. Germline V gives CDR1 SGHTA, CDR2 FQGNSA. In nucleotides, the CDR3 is TGTGCCAGCAGCTTACTAGCGGAGAGCTCCTACGAGCAGTACTTC. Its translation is CASSLLAESSYEQYF. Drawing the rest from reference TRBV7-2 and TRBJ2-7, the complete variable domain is GAGVSQSPSNKVTEKGKDVELRCDPISGHTALYWYRQSLGQGLEFLIYFQGNSAPDKSGLPSDRFSAERTGGSVSTLTIQRTQQEDSAVYLCASSLLAESSYEQYFGPGTRLTVT.

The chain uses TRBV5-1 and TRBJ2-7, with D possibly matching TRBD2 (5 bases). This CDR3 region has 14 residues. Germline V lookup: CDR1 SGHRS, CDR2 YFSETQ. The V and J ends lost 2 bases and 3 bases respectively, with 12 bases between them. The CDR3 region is CASSFGRAVYEQYF. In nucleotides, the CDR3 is TGCGCCAGCAGCTTCGGGCGGGCGGTCTACGAGCAGTACTTC.

This CDR3 is CASSSRSAGEQFF. The DNA for the CDR3 is TGTGCCAGCAGCTCCCGGTCCGCGGGTGAGCAGTTCTTC. The chain joins TRBV7-8 to TRBJ2-1; possible D gene TRBD2, 5 bases. The CDR3 totals 13 residues. V shed 4 bases and J shed 9 bases, with 13 bases lying between them. CDR1 and CDR2 from the germline V gene are SGHVS and FQNEAQ.

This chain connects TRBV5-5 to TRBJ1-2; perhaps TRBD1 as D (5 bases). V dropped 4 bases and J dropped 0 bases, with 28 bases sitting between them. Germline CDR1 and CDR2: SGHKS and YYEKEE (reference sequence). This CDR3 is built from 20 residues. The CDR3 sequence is CASSPSPRVGRAGANYGYTF. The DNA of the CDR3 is TGTGCCAGCAGCCCCAGTCCGCGAGTCGGCAGGGCAGGCGCTAACTATGGCTACACCTTC. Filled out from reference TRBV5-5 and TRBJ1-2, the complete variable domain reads DAGVTQSPTHLIKTRGQQVTLRCSPISGHKSVSWYQQVLGQGPQFIFQYYEKEERGRGNFPDRFSARQFPNYSSELNVNALLLGDSALYLCASSPSPRVGRAGANYGYTFGSGTRLTVV.

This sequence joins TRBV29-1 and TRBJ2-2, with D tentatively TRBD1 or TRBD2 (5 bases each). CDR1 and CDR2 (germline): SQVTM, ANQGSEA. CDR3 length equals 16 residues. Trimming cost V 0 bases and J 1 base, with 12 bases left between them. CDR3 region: CSVEDPGRGNTGELFF. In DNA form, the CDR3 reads TGCAGCGTTGAAGACCCGGGACGTGGGAACACCGGGGAGCTGTTTTTT.